The present TCR beta chain was sequenced within a study of breast tumors, draining lymph nodes, adjacent tissues. Points from the study as a whole: Data only fit, rather than demonstrated, lymph node origin of most tumor T cells. Most tumor T cells seemingly derive from lymph node, then expand in tumor.

Ten or more counts support this clonotype. The antigen is unknown. TCRdb analysed the multiplex PCR reads with MiXCR anew, one entry per CDR3 protein. The data contain about 130,000 distinct CDR3 sequences, about 20% of them singletons. Breast cancer patients provided tissue from their axillary draining lymph nodes. The sequenced material came from axillary lymph node tissue. The TCR originated in a female donor with breast cancer. Some clones in this sample may be carry-over from other donors' samples.

The CDR3 is CASSYSGSWEETQYF. The CDR3 DNA reads TGTGCCAGCAGCTATAGCGGGAGTTGGGAAGAGACCCAGTACTTC. The chain has TRBV11-2 and TRBJ2-5; TRBD2 aligns across 9 bases. The CDR3 contains 15 residues. Germline loops: CDR1 SGHAT, CDR2 FQNNGV. The ends lost 4 bases at V and 3 bases at J; junction bases unmatched: 6.